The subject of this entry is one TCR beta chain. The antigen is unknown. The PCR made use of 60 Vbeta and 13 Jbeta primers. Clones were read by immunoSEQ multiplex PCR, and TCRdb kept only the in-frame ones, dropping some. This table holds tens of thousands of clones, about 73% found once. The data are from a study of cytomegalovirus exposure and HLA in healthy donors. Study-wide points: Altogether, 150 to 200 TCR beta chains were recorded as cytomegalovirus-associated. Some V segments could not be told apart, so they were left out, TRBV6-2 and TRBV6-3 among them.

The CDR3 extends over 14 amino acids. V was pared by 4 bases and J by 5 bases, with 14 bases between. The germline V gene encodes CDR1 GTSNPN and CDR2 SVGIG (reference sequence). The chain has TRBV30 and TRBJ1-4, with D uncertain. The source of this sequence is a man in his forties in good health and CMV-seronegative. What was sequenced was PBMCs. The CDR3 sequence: CAWTGSAPNEKLFF. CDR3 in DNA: TGTGCCTGGACGGGATCGGCTCCCAATGAAAAACTGTTTTTT.